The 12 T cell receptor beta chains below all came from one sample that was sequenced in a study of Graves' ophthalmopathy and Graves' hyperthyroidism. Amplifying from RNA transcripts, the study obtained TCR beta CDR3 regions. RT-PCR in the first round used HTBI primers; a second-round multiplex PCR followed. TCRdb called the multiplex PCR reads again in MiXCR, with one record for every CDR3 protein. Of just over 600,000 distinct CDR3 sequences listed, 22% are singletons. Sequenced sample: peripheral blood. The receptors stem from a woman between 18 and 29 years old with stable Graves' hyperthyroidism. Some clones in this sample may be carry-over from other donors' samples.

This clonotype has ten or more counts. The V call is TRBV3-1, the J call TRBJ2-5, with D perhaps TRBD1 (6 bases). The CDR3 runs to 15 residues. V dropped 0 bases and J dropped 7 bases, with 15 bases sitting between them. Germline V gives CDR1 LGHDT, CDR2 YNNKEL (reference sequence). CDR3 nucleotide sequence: TGTGCCAGCAGCCAAGAAGGGTACAGGGTGGCGACCCAGTACTTC. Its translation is CASSQEGYRVATQYF.

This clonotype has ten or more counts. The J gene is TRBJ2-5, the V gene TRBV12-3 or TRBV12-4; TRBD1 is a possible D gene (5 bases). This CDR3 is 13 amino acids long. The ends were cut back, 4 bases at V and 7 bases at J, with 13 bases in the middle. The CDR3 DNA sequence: TGTGCCAGCAGTTGGGGCCAGGGATTGACCCAGTACTTC. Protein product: CASSWGQGLTQYF.

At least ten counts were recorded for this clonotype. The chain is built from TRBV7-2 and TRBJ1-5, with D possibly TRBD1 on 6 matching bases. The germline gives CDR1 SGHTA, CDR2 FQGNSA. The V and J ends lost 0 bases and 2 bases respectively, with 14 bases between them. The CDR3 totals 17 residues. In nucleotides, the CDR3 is TGTGCCAGCAGCTTAGCCGGGAGGGGGGCTGGCAATCAGCCCCAGCATTTT. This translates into CASSLAGRGAGNQPQHF.

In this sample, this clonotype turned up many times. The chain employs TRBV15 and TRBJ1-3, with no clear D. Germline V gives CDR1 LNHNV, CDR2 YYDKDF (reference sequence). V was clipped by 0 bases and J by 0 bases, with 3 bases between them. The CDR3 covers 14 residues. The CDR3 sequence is CATSREISGNTIYF. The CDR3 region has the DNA TGTGCCACCAGCAGAGAAATCTCTGGAAACACCATATATTTT. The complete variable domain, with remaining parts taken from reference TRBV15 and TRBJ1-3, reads DAMVIQNPRYQVTQFGKPVTLSCSQTLNHNVMYWYQQKSSQAPKLLFHYYDKDFNNEADTPDNFQSRRPNTSFCFLDIRSPGLGDTAMYLCATSREISGNTIYFGEGSWLTVV.

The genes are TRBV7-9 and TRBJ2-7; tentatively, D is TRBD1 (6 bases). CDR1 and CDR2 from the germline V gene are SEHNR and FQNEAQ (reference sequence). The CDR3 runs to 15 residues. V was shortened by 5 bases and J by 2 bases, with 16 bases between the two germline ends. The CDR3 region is CASSLIGGPTYEQYF. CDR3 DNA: TGTGCCAGCAGCCTTATTGGGGGCCCCACCTACGAGCAGTACTTC.

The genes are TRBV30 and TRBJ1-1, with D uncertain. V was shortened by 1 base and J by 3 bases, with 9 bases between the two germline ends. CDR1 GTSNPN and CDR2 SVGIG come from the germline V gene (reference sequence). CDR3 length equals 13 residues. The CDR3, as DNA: TGTGCCTGGAGTGGGTCTGGTTACACTGAAGCTTTCTTT. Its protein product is CAWSGSGYTEAFF. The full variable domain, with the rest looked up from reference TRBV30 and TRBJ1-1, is SQTIHQWPATLVQPVGSPLSLECTVEGTSNPNLYWYRQAAGRGLQLLFYSVGIGQISSEVPQNLSASRPQDRQFILSSKKLLLSDSGFYLCAWSGSGYTEAFFGQGTRLTVV.

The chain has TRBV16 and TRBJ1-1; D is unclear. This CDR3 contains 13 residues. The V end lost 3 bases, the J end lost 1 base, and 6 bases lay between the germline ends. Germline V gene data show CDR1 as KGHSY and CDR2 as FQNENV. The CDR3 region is CASSHSANTEAFF. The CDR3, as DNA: TGTGCCAGCAGCCATTCAGCGAACACTGAAGCTTTCTTT.

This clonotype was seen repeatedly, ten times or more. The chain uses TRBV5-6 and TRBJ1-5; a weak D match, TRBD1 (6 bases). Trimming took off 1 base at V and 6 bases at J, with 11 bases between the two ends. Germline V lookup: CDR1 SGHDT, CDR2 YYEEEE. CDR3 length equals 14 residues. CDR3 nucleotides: TGTGCCAGCAGCTTGAGGGGGAGGGGTCAGCCCCAGCATTTT. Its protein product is CASSLRGRGQPQHF.

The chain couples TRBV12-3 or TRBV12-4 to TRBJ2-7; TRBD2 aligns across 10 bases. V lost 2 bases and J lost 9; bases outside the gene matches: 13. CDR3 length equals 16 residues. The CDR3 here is CASSLYTSGVNQGQYF. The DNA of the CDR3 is TGTGCCAGCAGTTTATACACTAGCGGGGTAAATCAAGGGCAGTACTTC.

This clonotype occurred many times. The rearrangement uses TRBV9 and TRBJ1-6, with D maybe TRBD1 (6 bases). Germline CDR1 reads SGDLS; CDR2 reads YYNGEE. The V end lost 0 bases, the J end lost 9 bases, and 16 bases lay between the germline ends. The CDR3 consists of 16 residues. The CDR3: CASSVVWGAWGSPLHF. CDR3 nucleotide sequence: TGTGCCAGCAGCGTAGTGTGGGGGGCTTGGGGTTCACCCCTCCACTTT.

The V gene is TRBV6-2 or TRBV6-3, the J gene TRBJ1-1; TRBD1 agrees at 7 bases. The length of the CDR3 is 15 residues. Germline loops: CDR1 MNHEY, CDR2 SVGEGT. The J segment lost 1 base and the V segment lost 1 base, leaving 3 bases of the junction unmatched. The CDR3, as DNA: TGTGCCAGCAGTTACTTGGGACAGCCGAACACTGAAGCTTTCTTT. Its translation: CASSYLGQPNTEAFF.

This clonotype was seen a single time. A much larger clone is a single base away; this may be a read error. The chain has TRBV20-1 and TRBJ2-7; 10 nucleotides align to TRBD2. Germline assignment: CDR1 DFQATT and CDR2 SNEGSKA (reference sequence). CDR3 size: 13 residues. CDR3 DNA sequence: TGCAGTGCTAGAGTTCTAGCGGGAGACGAGCAGGACTTC. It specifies CSARVLAGDEQDF.